These T cell receptor beta chains were read from a single sample in a study of shared clonotypes between healthy human individuals. Only in-frame clones appear in the TCRdb table, and some are missing; sequencing was by immunoSEQ multiplex PCR. The table lists about 490,000 clones, 65% to 80% of them singletons. The sample consisted of PBMCs. Every receptor here comes from a woman aged 40 to 50 in good health. Some clones in this sample may be carry-over from other donors' samples. Each CDR3 is given with its conserved first and last residue. The D gene is left open where the match is weak. Clone size is not always given. Where it is, it says once, few, many or a class for expanded clones.

CDR3nt: TGTGCCAGCGGAGGGGGATACGAGCAGTACTTC
CDR3aa: CASGGGYEQYF
d_gene: -
abundance: -
v_gene: TRBV6-6
j_gene: TRBJ2-7

CDR3nt: TGCAGCGTGGGGACAGCTAAGTCGGAGACCCAGTACTTC
CDR3aa: CSVGTAKSETQYF
d_gene: TRBD1
abundance: few
v_gene: TRBV29-1
j_gene: TRBJ2-5

CDR3nt: TGTGCCAGTAGACCCCAGGGGAACACCGGGGAGCTGTTTTTT
CDR3aa: CASRPQGNTGELFF
d_gene: -
abundance: once
v_gene: TRBV19
j_gene: TRBJ2-2

CDR3nt: TGTGCCAGCTCACCGCAAGGGGGAAATGAGCAGTTCTTC
CDR3aa: CASSPQGGNEQFF
d_gene: -
abundance: once
v_gene: TRBV18
j_gene: TRBJ2-1

CDR3nt: TGTGCCAGCAGCCAAAGGGGGACCGGGGCAAACTATGGCTACACCTTC
CDR3aa: CASSQRGTGANYGYTF
d_gene: -
abundance: -
v_gene: TRBV9
j_gene: TRBJ1-2

CDR3nt: TGTGCCATCAGTGAGCGGGGGCATCAGCCCCAGCATTTT
CDR3aa: CAISERGHQPQHF
d_gene: -
abundance: -
v_gene: TRBV10-3
j_gene: TRBJ1-5

CDR3nt: TGTGCCAGCAGTGAACAGGGGACAGGTGCCTACGAGCAGTACTTC
CDR3aa: CASSEQGTGAYEQYF
d_gene: TRBD1
abundance: few
v_gene: TRBV6-1
j_gene: TRBJ2-7

CDR3nt: TGTGCCAGTAGTATGGGGACAGCGCTGAACACTGAAGCTTTCTTT
CDR3aa: CASSMGTALNTEAFF
d_gene: TRBD1
abundance: -
v_gene: TRBV19
j_gene: TRBJ1-1

CDR3nt: TGTGCCAGCAGCAGTGGGTTCGGGCCCTACAATGAGCAGTTCTTC
CDR3aa: CASSSGFGPYNEQFF
d_gene: -
abundance: -
v_gene: TRBV11-1
j_gene: TRBJ2-1

CDR3nt: TGTGCCAGCAGCAAGGAGGGACTAGCGGGAGGGGAGCAGTTCTTC
CDR3aa: CASSKEGLAGGEQFF
d_gene: TRBD2
abundance: once
v_gene: TRBV7-3
j_gene: TRBJ2-1

CDR3nt: TGTGCCAGCAGTCGCCGGACAACCTCTGGAAACACCATATATTTT
CDR3aa: CASSRRTTSGNTIYF
d_gene: -
abundance: -
v_gene: TRBV5-8
j_gene: TRBJ1-3

CDR3nt: TGTGCCATCAGTGAGTGGGCAGTGAACACTGAAGCTTTCTTT
CDR3aa: CAISEWAVNTEAFF
d_gene: -
abundance: -
v_gene: TRBV6-1
j_gene: TRBJ1-1

CDR3nt: TGCGCCAGCAGAAGTGGACTAGCGGGGAACAATGAGCAGTTCTTC
CDR3aa: CASRSGLAGNNEQFF
d_gene: TRBD2
abundance: -
v_gene: TRBV4-1
j_gene: TRBJ2-1

CDR3nt: TGTGCCAGCAGCGTACAGGGTTTGGCGCAGCCCCAGCATTTT
CDR3aa: CASSVQGLAQPQHF
d_gene: -
abundance: once
v_gene: TRBV2
j_gene: TRBJ1-5

CDR3nt: TGTGCCAGCGAACGGGAATACTCCTACAATGAGCAGTTCTTC
CDR3aa: CASEREYSYNEQFF
d_gene: -
abundance: -
v_gene: TRBV2
j_gene: TRBJ2-1

CDR3nt: TGTGCCAGCAGCTCCTACCGTCCCGGGACAGGGGGCTCCGGGGAGCTGTTTTTT
CDR3aa: CASSSYRPGTGGSGELFF
d_gene: TRBD1
abundance: -
v_gene: TRBV7-3
j_gene: TRBJ2-2

CDR3nt: TGTGCCAGCAGTGAAGGCAGGAGCAATCAGCCCCAGCATTTT
CDR3aa: CASSEGRSNQPQHF
d_gene: -
abundance: -
v_gene: TRBV2
j_gene: TRBJ1-5

CDR3nt: TGTGCCAGCAGCTTAGCCCCTAGCGGGAGTTACGACAATGAGCAGTTCTTC
CDR3aa: CASSLAPSGSYDNEQFF
d_gene: TRBD2
abundance: -
v_gene: TRBV7-8
j_gene: TRBJ2-1

CDR3nt: TGTGCCAGCAGCTTATCTCCAGGAGGTTGGGAGCAGTTCTTC
CDR3aa: CASSLSPGGWEQFF
d_gene: -
abundance: -
v_gene: TRBV11-2
j_gene: TRBJ2-1

CDR3nt: TGTGCCAGCAGCTTCGCCGGGTCCGGTCAGCCCCAGCATTTT
CDR3aa: CASSFAGSGQPQHF
d_gene: -
abundance: few
v_gene: TRBV7-9
j_gene: TRBJ1-5

CDR3nt: TGCGCCAGCAGCTCCATCCCAGGGCAGGGCCTGGAGACCCAGTACTTC
CDR3aa: CASSSIPGQGLETQYF
d_gene: -
abundance: few
v_gene: TRBV5-1
j_gene: TRBJ2-5

CDR3nt: TGTGCCAGTTCCGGGACAGGTAACGAGCAGTACTTC
CDR3aa: CASSGTGNEQYF
d_gene: TRBD1
abundance: -
v_gene: TRBV2
j_gene: TRBJ2-7

CDR3nt: TGTGCCAGCACAAGGGGGGAGGCTGGGGCCAACGTCCTGACTTTC
CDR3aa: CASTRGEAGANVLTF
d_gene: -
abundance: -
v_gene: TRBV6-5
j_gene: TRBJ2-6

CDR3nt: TGTGCCAGCAGTTCCCTGGACAGGGGCCCTCCTCACTTC
CDR3aa: CASSSLDRGPPHF
d_gene: TRBD1
abundance: -
v_gene: TRBV6-1
j_gene: TRBJ2-7